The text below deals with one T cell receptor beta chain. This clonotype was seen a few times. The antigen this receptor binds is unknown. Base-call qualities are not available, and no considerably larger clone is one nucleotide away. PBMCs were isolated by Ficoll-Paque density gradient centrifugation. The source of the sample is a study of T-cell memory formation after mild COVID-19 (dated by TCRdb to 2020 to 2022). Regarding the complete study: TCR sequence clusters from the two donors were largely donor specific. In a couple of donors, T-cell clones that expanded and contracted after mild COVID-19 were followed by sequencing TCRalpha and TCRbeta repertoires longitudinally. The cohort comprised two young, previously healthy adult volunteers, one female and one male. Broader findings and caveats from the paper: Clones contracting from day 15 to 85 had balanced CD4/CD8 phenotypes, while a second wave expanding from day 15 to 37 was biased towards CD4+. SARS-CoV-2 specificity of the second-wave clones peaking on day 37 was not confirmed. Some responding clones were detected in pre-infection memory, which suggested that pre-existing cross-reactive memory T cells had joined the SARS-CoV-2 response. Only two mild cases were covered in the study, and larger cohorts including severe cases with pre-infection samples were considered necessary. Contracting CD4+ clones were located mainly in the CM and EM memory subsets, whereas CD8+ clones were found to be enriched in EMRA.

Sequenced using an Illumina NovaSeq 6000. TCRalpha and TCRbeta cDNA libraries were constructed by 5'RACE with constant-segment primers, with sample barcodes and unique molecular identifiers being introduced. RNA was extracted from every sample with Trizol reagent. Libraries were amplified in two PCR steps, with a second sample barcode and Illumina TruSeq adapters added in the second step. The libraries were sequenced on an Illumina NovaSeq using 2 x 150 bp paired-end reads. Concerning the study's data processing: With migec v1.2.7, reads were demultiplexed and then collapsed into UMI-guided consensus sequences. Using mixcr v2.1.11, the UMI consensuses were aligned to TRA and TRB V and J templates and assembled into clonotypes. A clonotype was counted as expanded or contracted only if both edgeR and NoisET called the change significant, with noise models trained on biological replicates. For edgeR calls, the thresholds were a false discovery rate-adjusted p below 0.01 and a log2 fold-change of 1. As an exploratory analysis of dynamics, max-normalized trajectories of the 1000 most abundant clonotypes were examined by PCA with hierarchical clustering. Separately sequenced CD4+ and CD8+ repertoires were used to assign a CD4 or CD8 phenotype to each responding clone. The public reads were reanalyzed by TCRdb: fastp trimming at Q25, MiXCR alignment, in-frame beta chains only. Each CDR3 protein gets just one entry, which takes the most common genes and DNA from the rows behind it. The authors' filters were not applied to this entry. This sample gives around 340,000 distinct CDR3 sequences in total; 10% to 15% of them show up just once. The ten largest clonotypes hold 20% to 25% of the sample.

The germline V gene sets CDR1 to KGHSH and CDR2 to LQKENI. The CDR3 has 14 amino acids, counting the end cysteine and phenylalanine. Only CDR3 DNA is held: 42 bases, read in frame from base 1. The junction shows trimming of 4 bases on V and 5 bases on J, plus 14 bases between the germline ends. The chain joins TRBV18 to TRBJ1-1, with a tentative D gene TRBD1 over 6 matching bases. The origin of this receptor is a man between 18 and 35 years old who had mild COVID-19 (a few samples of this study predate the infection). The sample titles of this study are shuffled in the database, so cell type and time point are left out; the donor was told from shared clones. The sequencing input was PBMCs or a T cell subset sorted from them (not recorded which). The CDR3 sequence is CASSRGRGETEAFF. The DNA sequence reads TGTGCCAGCTCACGGGGCAGGGGAGAAACTGAAGCTTTCTTT.